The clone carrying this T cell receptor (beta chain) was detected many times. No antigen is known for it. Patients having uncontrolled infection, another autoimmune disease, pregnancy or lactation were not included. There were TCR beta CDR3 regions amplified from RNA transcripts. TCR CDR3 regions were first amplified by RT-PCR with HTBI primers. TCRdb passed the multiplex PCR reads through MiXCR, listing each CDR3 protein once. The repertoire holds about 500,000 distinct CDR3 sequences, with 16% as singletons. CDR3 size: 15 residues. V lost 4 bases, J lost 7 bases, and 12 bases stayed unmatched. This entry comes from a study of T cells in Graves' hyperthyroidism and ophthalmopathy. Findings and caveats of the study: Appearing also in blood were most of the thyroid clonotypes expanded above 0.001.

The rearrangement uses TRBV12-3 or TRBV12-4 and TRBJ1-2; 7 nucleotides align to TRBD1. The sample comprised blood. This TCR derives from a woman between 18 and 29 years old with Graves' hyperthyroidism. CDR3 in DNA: TGTGCCAGCAGTTCCAACAAGAGGGGGCTAGGTGGCTACACCTTC. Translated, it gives CASSSNKRGLGGYTF.